A selection of T cell receptor beta chains follows, all from one sample in a study of blood T cell repertoires in COVID-19. The assay was immunoSEQ multiplex PCR, and TCRdb's table has in-frame clones only and misses some. The data hold some 50,000 clones, with approximately 86% observed a single time. Sample: peripheral blood. These receptors all come from a woman aged 70 to 79 with active COVID-19. Both conserved end residues are part of each CDR3. A D gene is named only where the DNA matches it firmly. Clone size appears in some rows only: once, few, many, or a class for an expanded clone.

>NA|TRBJ2-7|TRBV5-6|few|16
CASSLVGQSISYEQYF
TGTGCCAGCAGCTTGGTCGGACAGTCGATCTCCTACGAGCAGTACTTC
>NA|TRBJ2-3|TRBV19|NA|16
CASSTSRAGSTDTQYF
TGTGCCAGTAGTACAAGCCGGGCAGGGAGCACAGATACGCAGTATTTT
>NA|TRBJ2-7|TRBV27|NA|18
CASSRRLGGVRRSYEQYF
TGTGCCAGCAGTCGTCGCTTGGGGGGAGTCCGACGCTCCTACGAGCAGTACTTC
>TRBD1|TRBJ2-1|TRBV11-3|NA|16
CASSPQGPGTGNEQFF
TGTGCCAGCAGTCCGCAAGGGCCCGGGACAGGAAATGAGCAGTTCTTC
>NA|TRBJ1-2|TRBV9|NA|14
CASSEGAGNYGYTF
TGTGCCAGCAGCGAGGGTGCAGGGAACTATGGCTACACCTTC
>TRBD1|TRBJ2-7|TRBV7-3|NA|14
CASSPTGASYEQYF
TGTGCCAGCAGCCCGACAGGGGCTTCCTACGAGCAGTACTTC
>TRBD1|TRBJ2-1|TRBV28|few|15
CASSSGTGSYNEQFF
TGTGCCAGCAGTTCCGGGACAGGCTCCTACAATGAGCAGTTCTTC
>TRBD1|TRBJ1-6|TRBV5-8|NA|16
CASSPPGQGARSPLHF
TGTGCCAGCAGCCCCCCGGGACAGGGGGCTAGATCACCCCTCCACTTT
>TRBD1|TRBJ2-2|TRBV18|NA|17
CASSPIRGTGYTGELFF
TGTGCCAGCTCACCAATCCGCGGGACAGGGTACACCGGGGAGCTGTTTTTT
>TRBD1|TRBJ1-5|TRBV4-1|NA|17
CASSQGHRGLVDRPQHF
TGCGCCAGCAGCCAAGGCCACAGGGGGTTGGTGGATCGGCCCCAGCATTTT
>NA|TRBJ2-1|TRBV18|NA|16
CASSPLGGGTYNEQFF
TGTGCCAGCTCACCACTCGGCGGAGGGACCTACAATGAGCAGTTCTTC
>TRBD2|TRBJ2-3|TRBV10-2|NA|16
CASTPGTSPGTDTQYF
TGCGCCAGCACTCCCGGGACTAGCCCCGGGACGGATACGCAGTATTTT
>NA|TRBJ2-7|TRBV18|NA|13
CASSPPSVYEQYF
TGTGCCAGCTCACCACCATCCGTCTACGAGCAGTACTTC
>TRBD1|TRBJ1-1|TRBV5-1|NA|17
CASSSNWDRPGSTEAFF
TGCGCCAGCAGCTCCAACTGGGACAGGCCGGGCTCCACTGAAGCTTTCTTT
>TRBD1|TRBJ2-4|TRBV28|NA|16
CASSLDRASAKNIQYF
TGTGCCAGCAGTTTAGACAGGGCATCAGCCAAAAACATTCAGTACTTC
>NA|TRBJ1-6|TRBV5-4|NA|15
CASSTHGHQNSPLHF
TGTGCCAGCAGCACTCACGGACACCAAAATTCACCCCTCCACTTT
>NA|TRBJ2-4|TRBV5-1|once|16
CASSLNDGVAKNIQYF
TGCGCCAGCAGCTTGAACGACGGAGTAGCCAAAAACATTCAGTACTTC
>TRBD1|TRBJ2-2|TRBV5-4|once|15
CASSKPGQGTEELFF
TGTGCCAGCAGCAAGCCGGGACAGGGGACCGAGGAGCTGTTTTTT
>TRBD2|TRBJ2-1|TRBV2|NA|13
CAGRLAGVYEQFF
TGTGCCGGTCGGCTAGCGGGAGTTTATGAGCAGTTCTTC
>NA|TRBJ1-4|TRBV7-6|few|15
CASSFGGGLNEKLFF
TGTGCCAGCAGCTTTGGGGGGGGGTTGAATGAAAAACTGTTTTTT
>TRBD1|TRBJ1-5|TRBV4-1|once|17
CASSQDPGQGRNQPQHF
TGCGCCAGCAGCCAAGATCCGGGACAGGGGAGAAATCAGCCCCAGCATTTT
>TRBD2|TRBJ2-1|TRBV19|NA|19
CASSSRERLAGAKLGEQFF
TGTGCCAGTAGTTCTCGTGAGAGACTAGCGGGAGCGAAGTTGGGTGAGCAGTTCTTC
>NA|TRBJ1-3|TRBV7-6|NA|15
CASSLGRGEGNTIYF
TGTGCCAGCAGCTTAGGTCGGGGGGAAGGAAACACCATATATTTT
>TRBD2|TRBJ2-5|TRBV7-9|once|15
CASTQRTSGSETQYF
TGTGCCAGCACCCAAAGGACTAGCGGGAGTGAGACCCAGTACTTC
>TRBD2|TRBJ2-2|TRBV3-1/TRBV3-2|NA|15
CASSRGGGSTGELFF
TGTGCCAGCAGCCGTGGGGGAGGGAGCACCGGGGAGCTGTTTTTT
>TRBD2|TRBJ2-3|TRBV18|NA|14
CASSPTSGTDTQYF
TGTGCCAGCTCACCGACTAGCGGCACAGATACGCAGTATTTT
>TRBD2|TRBJ2-5|TRBV7-9|NA|15
CASSSTSGNGETQYF
TGTGCCAGCAGTTCCACTAGCGGGAACGGGGAGACCCAGTACTTC
>TRBD2|TRBJ2-3|TRBV20-1|NA|14
CSASLLAGTDTQYF
TGCAGTGCTAGTCTACTAGCGGGCACAGATACGCAGTATTTT
>TRBD1|TRBJ2-7|TRBV11-2|NA|12
CASSSSQTPTGF
TGTGCCAGCAGCTCGTCCCAAACCCCGACAGGGTTT
>TRBD1|TRBJ1-6|TRBV6-5|NA|15
CASSLQGSGNSPLHF
TGTGCCAGCAGTTTACAGGGGTCGGGGAATTCACCCCTCCACTTT
>NA|TRBJ2-7|TRBV10-3|NA|14
CAISESVGAYEQYF
TGTGCCATCAGTGAGTCAGTAGGAGCCTACGAGCAGTACTTC
>NA|TRBJ2-6|TRBV28|NA|17
CASTQAGSSSGANVLTF
TGTGCCAGTACTCAAGCGGGCTCGAGCTCTGGGGCCAACGTCCTGACTTTC
>NA|TRBJ1-1|TRBV9|NA|15
CASSGDTRGNTEAFF
TGTGCCAGCAGCGGCGATACCAGGGGGAACACTGAAGCTTTCTTT
>NA|TRBJ2-1|TRBV12-1|few|17
CASSSKTGTSGNQEQFF
TGTGCCAGCAGCTCTAAAACCGGGACTAGCGGGAACCAAGAGCAGTTCTTC
>TRBD1|TRBJ2-7|TRBV18|NA|14
CASSQTGTDYEQYF
TGTGCCAGCTCACAAACCGGGACAGACTACGAGCAGTACTTC
>NA|TRBJ2-7|TRBV28|NA|11
CASSRTYEQYF
TGTGCCAGCAGCAGGACCTACGAGCAGTACTTC
>TRBD2|TRBJ2-1|TRBV12-3/TRBV12-4|NA|12
CASSQAGGEQFF
TGTGCCAGCAGTCAAGCGGGAGGGGAGCAGTTCTTC
>TRBD2|TRBJ2-1|TRBV28|NA|15
CASSSRTSGTNEQFF
TGTGCCAGCAGCTCCAGGACTAGCGGGACCAATGAGCAGTTCTTC
>TRBD1|TRBJ1-2|TRBV30|NA|15
CAWSVGGRGPVGYTF
TGTGCCTGGAGTGTAGGCGGCAGGGGGCCGGTCGGCTACACCTTC
>NA|TRBJ2-6|TRBV12-3/TRBV12-4|once|13
CASHGGGANVLTF
TGTGCCAGCCACGGAGGTGGGGCCAACGTCCTGACTTTC
>NA|TRBJ2-5|TRBV11-2|NA|15
CASSLGRTEQETQYF
TGTGCCAGCAGCTTAGGGAGGACAGAGCAAGAGACCCAGTACTTC
>NA|TRBJ2-1|TRBV3-1/TRBV3-2|NA|13
CASSQGVQDEQFF
TGTGCCAGCAGCCAAGGGGTGCAGGATGAGCAGTTCTTC
>TRBD1|TRBJ1-1|TRBV13|few|14
CASSLRDSITEAFF
TGTGCCAGCAGCCTACGGGACAGTATCACTGAAGCTTTCTTT
>NA|TRBJ1-1|TRBV7-9|NA|13
CASSRGRGREAFF
TGTGCCAGCAGCCGAGGACGAGGGCGTGAAGCTTTCTTT
>NA|TRBJ2-7|TRBV5-1|NA|15
CASSLGRSGDYEQYF
TGCGCCAGCAGCTTGGGTAGGTCAGGCGACTACGAGCAGTACTTC
>NA|TRBJ1-2|TRBV10-3|NA|15
CAISERGWGDYGYTF
TGTGCCATCAGTGAGAGAGGTTGGGGGGACTATGGCTACACCTTC
>TRBD2|TRBJ2-7|TRBV25-1|NA|16
CASSDPPEKRDSEQYF
TGTGCCAGCAGTGACCCACCGGAGAAGCGGGACTCCGAGCAGTACTTC
>TRBD1|TRBJ2-5|TRBV3-1/TRBV3-2|NA|14
CASSLSGGAETQYF
TGTGCCAGCAGCCTGTCAGGGGGCGCGGAGACCCAGTACTTC
>TRBD1|TRBJ1-3|TRBV5-1|NA|15
CASSLALTGVNTIYF
TGCGCCAGCAGCTTAGCCTTAACAGGGGTAAACACCATATATTTT